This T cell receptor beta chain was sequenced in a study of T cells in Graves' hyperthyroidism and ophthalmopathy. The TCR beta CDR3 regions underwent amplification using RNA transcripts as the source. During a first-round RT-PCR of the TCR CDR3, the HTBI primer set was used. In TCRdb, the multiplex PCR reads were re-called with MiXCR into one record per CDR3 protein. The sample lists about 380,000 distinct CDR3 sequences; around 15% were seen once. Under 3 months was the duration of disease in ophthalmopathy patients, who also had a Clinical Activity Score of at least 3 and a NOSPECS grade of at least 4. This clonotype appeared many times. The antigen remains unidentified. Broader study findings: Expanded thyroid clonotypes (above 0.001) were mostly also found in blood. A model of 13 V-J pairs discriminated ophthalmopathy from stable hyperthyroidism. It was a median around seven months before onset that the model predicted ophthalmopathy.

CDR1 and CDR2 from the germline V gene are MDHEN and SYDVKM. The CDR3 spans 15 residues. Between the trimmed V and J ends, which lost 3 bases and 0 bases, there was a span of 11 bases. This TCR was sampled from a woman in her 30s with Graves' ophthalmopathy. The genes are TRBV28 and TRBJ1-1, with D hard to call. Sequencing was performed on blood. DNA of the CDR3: TGTGCCAGCAGTTTGCTGACTTCCATGAACACTGAAGCTTTCTTT. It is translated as CASSLLTSMNTEAFF. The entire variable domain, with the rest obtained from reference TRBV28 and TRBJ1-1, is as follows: DVKVTQSSRYLVKRTGEKVFLECVQDMDHENMFWYRQDPGLGLRLIYFSYDVKMKEKGDIPEGYSVSREKKERFSLILESASTNQTSMYLCASSLLTSMNTEAFFGQGTRLTVV.